This is a list of T cell receptor beta chains from one sample in a study of T cell responses to AZD1222 COVID-19 vaccine. Sequencing was performed with immunoSEQ multiplex PCR; in TCRdb, only in-frame clones are kept and a portion is missing. Among roughly 140,000 clones listed, 90% to 95% were seen once. The sample in question was peripheral blood, obtained on day 0 of AZD1222 vaccination. The receptors derive from an adult in good health. CDR3s include the opening cysteine and the closing phenylalanine or tryptophan. A D gene is named only where the DNA matches it firmly. A row's size may be missing; if present it is once, few, many or a size class.

CDR3 DNA | CDR3 protein | clone size | V gene | D gene | J gene | CDR3 length
TGTGCCAGCAGATACGACAGGGGGCGCGGTCACACTGAAGCTTTCTTT | CASRYDRGRGHTEAFF | NA | TRBV2 | TRBD1 | TRBJ1-1 | 16
TGCGCCAGCAGCCCGCGGACAGAAACGTATGGCTACACCTTC | CASSPRTETYGYTF | NA | TRBV5-1 | NA | TRBJ1-2 | 14
TGCGCCAGCAGCCGACCCGGAGGAATGAACACTGAAGCTTTCTTT | CASSRPGGMNTEAFF | NA | TRBV5-1 | NA | TRBJ1-1 | 15
TGTGCCAGCAGCCCAATGGGGGAGAACACTGAAGCTTTCTTT | CASSPMGENTEAFF | NA | TRBV7-6 | NA | TRBJ1-1 | 14
TGTGCCAGCAGTTGGGCTAACTATGGCTACACCTTC | CASSWANYGYTF | NA | TRBV28 | NA | TRBJ1-2 | 12
TGTGCCAGCAGTACCCAGGGGGCGGTGGGTGGCTACACCTTC | CASSTQGAVGGYTF | NA | TRBV28 | TRBD1 | TRBJ1-2 | 14
TGTGCCAGCAGCTTCACAGGGGGGAATTCACCCCTCCACTTT | CASSFTGGNSPLHF | once | TRBV28 | TRBD1 | TRBJ1-6 | 14
TGTGCCAGCAGCGCGGTGGGAAACACCATATATTTT | CASSAVGNTIYF | NA | TRBV2 | NA | TRBJ1-3 | 12
TGTGCCACCAGTGATTACGGATCGGGAGACCTATACAATGAGCAGTTCTTC | CATSDYGSGDLYNEQFF | NA | TRBV24-1 | NA | TRBJ2-1 | 17
TGCGCCAGCAGTGAGTCCCCCCTTGGGCCAGGGGACCAGCCCCAGCATTTT | CASSESPLGPGDQPQHF | NA | TRBV10-1 | NA | TRBJ1-5 | 17
TGTGCCAGCAGTACCGATTTCAGGGGTGGTGGCAACTACAATGAGCAGTTCTTC | CASSTDFRGGGNYNEQFF | once | TRBV6-2/TRBV6-3 | NA | TRBJ2-1 | 18
TGTGCCAGCAGCAACAAAGGAGGAGGGACTAGGGAGGTCCTATACAATGAGCAGTTCTTC | CASSNKGGGTREVLYNEQFF | once | TRBV7-3 | TRBD2 | TRBJ2-1 | 20
TGTGCCAGCAGCGTTATCGACAGTGGCCTGTTTTTT | CASSVIDSGLFF | NA | TRBV11-2 | NA | TRBJ1-4 | 12
TGTGCCAGCAGTGTGGGAGACTCAGCCTATTACGGCCAAGAGACCCAGTACTTC | CASSVGDSAYYGQETQYF | NA | TRBV2 | NA | TRBJ2-5 | 18
TGTGCCAGCGCCCAGGGTTTAGCTGAAGCTTTCTTT | CASAQGLAEAFF | NA | TRBV2 | NA | TRBJ1-1 | 12
TGCGCCAGCAGCCACCCCCTGGGGGAGACCCAGTACTTC | CASSHPLGETQYF | NA | TRBV4-1 | NA | TRBJ2-5 | 13
TGTGCCAGCAGCACCCCCGGACAGCGCCTTATGAACACTGAAGCTTTCTTT | CASSTPGQRLMNTEAFF | NA | TRBV5-4 | NA | TRBJ1-1 | 17
TGTGCCACCACTAGCGGGGGCTACAATGAGCAGTTCTTC | CATTSGGYNEQFF | NA | TRBV6-5 | TRBD2 | TRBJ2-1 | 13
TGTGCCAGCAGCGATTGGGGCAATCAGCCCCAGCATTTT | CASSDWGNQPQHF | NA | TRBV27 | NA | TRBJ1-5 | 13
TGTGCCAGCAGTTACTCGGACGGGGGTGGCTATGGCTACACCTTC | CASSYSDGGGYGYTF | few | TRBV6-2/TRBV6-3 | NA | TRBJ1-2 | 15
TGTGCCAGCCACGGGGCGCTGAGCACCGGGGAGCTGTTTTTT | CASHGALSTGELFF | NA | TRBV2 | NA | TRBJ2-2 | 14